This T cell receptor (beta chain) derives from a study of T cell changes during pregnancy in multiple sclerosis. Assay used: immunoSEQ multiplex PCR; TCRdb lists only in-frame clones, some missing. This table has some 70,000 clones, approximately 92% appearing once. Trimming removed 2 bases from V and 7 bases from J, with 13 bases in between. Germline values: CDR1 SGDLS, CDR2 YYNGEE. This CDR3 region has 15 residues. V is TRBV9 and J is TRBJ1-6; D may be TRBD1 (5 bases). This clonotype was obtained from a female donor with multiple sclerosis, enrolled in a pregnancy study. Sequenced material: peripheral blood, taken in the first trimester of pregnancy. This chain's CDR3 is CASSVGSQGNSPLHF. CDR3 DNA sequence: TGTGCCAGCAGCGTGGGATCCCAGGGAAATTCACCCCTCCACTTT.